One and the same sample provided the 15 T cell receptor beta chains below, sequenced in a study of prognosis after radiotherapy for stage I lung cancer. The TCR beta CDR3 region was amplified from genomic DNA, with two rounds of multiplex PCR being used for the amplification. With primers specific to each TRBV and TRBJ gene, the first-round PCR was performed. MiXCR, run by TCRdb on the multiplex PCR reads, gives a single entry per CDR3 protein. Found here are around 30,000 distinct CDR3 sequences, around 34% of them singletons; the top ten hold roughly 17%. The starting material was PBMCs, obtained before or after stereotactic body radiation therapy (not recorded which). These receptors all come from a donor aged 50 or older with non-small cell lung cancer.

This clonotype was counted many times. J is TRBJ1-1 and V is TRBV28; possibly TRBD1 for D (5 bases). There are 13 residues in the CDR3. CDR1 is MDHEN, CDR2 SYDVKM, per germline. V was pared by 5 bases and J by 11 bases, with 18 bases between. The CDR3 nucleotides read TGTGCCAGCAGTATTCGGGACCGCGTCAGGGCTTTCTTT. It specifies CASSIRDRVRAFF.

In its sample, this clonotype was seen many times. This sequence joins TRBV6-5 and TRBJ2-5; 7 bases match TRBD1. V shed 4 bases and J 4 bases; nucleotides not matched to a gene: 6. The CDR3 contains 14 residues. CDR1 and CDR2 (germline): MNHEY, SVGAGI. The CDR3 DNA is TGTGCCAGCAGTTTCACACAGGGGCGAGAGACCCAGTACTTC. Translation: CASSFTQGRETQYF.

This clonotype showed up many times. The CDR3 sequence: CASSLEGSGAFF. CDR3 DNA: TGTGCCAGCAGCTTAGAGGGGTCTGGCGCTTTCTTT. V is TRBV7-9 and J is TRBJ1-1, with a possible D match to TRBD1 (5 bases). The CDR3 is 12 amino acids. CDR1 is SEHNR, CDR2 FQNEAQ, per germline (reference sequence). With 1 base removed from V and 11 bases from J, the gap between germline ends came to 11 bases.

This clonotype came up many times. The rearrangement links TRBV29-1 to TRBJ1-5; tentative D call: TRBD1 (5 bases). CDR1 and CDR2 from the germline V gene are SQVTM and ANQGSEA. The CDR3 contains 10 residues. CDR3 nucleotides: TGCAGTCCCAAGGGGAGGCCCCAGCATTTT. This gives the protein CSPKGRPQHF.

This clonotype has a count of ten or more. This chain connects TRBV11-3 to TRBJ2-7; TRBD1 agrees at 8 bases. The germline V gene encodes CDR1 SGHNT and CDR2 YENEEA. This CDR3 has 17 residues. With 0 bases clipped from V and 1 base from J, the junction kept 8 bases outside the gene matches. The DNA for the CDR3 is TGTGCCAGCAGCTTAGACCTCGGACAGGGCCAGTCCTACGAGCAGTACTTC. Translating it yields CASSLDLGQGQSYEQYF.

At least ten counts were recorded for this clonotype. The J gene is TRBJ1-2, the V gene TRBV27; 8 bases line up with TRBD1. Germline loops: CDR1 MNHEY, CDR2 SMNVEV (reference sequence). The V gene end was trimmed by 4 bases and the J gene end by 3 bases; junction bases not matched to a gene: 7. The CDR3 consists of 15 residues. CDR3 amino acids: CASSSRQGPYYGYTF. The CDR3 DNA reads TGTGCCAGCAGTTCCCGACAGGGGCCCTACTATGGCTACACCTTC.

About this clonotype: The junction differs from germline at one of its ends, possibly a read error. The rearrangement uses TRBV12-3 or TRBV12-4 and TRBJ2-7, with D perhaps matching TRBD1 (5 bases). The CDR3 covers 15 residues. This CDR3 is CASSSWDRGTHDQYF. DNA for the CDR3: TGTGCCAGCAGTAGCTGGGATAGGGGTACCCACGATCAGTACTTC.

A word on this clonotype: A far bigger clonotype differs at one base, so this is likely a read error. The CDR3 nucleotides are TGTGCCAGCAGTTACGGGCCGGCCTCTTTCTCTGGGTCCAACGTCCTGACTTTC. This encodes CASSYGPASFSGSNVLTF. J is TRBJ2-6 and V is TRBV6-2 or TRBV6-3; D call uncertain. CDR1 and CDR2 from the germline V gene are MNHEY and SVGEGT. The CDR3 is made up of 18 amino acids.

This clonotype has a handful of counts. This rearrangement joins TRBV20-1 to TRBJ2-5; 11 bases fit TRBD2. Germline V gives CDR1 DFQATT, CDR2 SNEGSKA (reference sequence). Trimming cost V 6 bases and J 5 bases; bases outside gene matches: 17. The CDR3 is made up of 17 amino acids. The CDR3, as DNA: TGCAGTGCCCGCCCACGTACGGCTAGCGGGAGGTTCGAGACCCAGTACTTC. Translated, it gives CSARPRTASGRFETQYF.

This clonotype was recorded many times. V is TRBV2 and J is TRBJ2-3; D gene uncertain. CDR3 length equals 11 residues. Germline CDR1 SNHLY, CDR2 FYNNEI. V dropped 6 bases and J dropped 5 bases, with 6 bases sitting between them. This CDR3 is CASSLQDTQYF. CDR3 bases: TGTGCCAGCAGCCTACAAGATACGCAGTATTTT. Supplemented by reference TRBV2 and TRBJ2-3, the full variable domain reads EPEVTQTPSHQVTQMGQEVILRCVPISNHLYFYWYRQILGQKVEFLVSFYNNEISEKSEIFDDQFSVERPDGSNFTLKIRSTKLEDSAMYFCASSLQDTQYFGPGTRLTVL.

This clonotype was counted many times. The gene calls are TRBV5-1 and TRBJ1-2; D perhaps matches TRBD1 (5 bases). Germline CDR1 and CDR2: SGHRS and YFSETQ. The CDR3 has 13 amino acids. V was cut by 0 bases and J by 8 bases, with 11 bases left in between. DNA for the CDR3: TGCGCCAGCAGCTTGGCTGGCAGGGCGGGCTACACCTTC. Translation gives CASSLAGRAGYTF.

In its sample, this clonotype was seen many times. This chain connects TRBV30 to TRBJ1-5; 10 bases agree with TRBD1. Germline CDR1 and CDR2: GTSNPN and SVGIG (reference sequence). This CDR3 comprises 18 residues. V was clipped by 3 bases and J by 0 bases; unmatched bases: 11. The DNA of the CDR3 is TGTGCCTGGAGCCCCGGGACAGGGGATCCTTATAGCAATCAGCCCCAGCATTTT. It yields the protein CAWSPGTGDPYSNQPQHF.

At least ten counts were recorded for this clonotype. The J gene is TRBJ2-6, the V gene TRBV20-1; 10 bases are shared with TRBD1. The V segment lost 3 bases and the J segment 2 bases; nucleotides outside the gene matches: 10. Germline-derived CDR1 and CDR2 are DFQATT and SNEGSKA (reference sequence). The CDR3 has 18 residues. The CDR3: CSARVRTGGEAGANVLTF. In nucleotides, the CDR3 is TGCAGTGCTAGGGTACGGACAGGGGGGGAGGCTGGGGCCAACGTCCTGACTTTC.

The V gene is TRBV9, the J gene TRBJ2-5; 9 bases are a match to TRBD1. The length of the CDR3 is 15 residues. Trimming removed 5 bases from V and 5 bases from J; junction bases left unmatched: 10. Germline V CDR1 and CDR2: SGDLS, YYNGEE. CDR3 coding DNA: TGTGCCAGCAGTGAAACAGGGACAGGGTGGGAGACCCAGTACTTC. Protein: CASSETGTGWETQYF.

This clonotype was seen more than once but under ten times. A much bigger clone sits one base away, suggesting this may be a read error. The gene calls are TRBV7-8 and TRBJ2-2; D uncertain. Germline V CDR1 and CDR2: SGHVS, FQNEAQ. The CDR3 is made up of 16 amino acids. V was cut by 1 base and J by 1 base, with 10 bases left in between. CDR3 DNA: TGTGCCAGCAGCTTAGTACCTATCGGGAACACCGGGGAGCTGTTTTTT. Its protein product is CASSLVPIGNTGELFF.